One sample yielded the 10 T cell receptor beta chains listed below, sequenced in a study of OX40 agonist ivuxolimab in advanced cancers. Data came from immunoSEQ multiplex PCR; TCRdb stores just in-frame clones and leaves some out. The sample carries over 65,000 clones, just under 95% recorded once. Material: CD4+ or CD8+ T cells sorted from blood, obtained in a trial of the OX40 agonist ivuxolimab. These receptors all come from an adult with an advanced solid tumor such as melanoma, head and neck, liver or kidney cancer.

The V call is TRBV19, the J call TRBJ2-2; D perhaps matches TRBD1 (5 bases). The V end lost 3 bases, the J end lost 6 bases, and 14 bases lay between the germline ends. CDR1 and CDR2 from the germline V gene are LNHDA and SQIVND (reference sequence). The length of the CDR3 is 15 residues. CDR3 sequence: CASSIRLQVPGELFF. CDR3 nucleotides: TGTGCCAGTAGTATCAGGCTACAGGTCCCCGGGGAGCTGTTTTTT.

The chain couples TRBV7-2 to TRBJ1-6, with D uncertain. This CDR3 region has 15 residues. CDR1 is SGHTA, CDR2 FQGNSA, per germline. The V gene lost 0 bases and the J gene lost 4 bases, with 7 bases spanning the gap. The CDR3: CASSLADGYNSPLHF. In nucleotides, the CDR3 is TGTGCCAGCAGCTTAGCGGACGGTTATAATTCACCCCTCCACTTT.

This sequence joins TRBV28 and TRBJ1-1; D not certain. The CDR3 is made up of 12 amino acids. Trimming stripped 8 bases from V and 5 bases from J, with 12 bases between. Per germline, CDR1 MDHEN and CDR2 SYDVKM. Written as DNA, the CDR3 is TGTGCCAGCGCAGTTAAGAGGACTGAAGCTTTCTTT. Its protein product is CASAVKRTEAFF.

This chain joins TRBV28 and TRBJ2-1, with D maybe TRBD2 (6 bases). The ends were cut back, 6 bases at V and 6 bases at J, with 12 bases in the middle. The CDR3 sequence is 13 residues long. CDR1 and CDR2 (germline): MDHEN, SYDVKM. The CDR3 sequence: CASRPGGINEQFF. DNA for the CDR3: TGTGCCAGCAGGCCAGGCGGGATCAATGAGCAGTTCTTC.

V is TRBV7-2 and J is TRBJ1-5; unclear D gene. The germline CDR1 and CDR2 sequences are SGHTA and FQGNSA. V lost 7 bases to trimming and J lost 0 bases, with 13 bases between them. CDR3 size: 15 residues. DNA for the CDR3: TGTGCCAGCAATATCCTTGGGGATAGCAATCAGCCCCAGCATTTT. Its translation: CASNILGDSNQPQHF.

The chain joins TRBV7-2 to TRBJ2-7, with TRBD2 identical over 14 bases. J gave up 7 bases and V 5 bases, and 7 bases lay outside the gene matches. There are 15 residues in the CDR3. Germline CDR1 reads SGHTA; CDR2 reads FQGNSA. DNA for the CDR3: TGTGCCAGCAGCAGGGGACTAGCGGGAGTTCAGGAGCAGTACTTC. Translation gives CASSRGLAGVQEQYF.

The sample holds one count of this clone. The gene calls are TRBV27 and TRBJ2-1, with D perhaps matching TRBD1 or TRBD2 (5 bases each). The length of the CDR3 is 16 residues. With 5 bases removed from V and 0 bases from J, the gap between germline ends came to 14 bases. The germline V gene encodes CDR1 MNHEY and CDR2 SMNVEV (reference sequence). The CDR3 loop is CASSPRGGASYNEQFF. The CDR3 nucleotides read TGTGCCAGCAGTCCACGTGGGGGAGCCTCCTACAATGAGCAGTTCTTC.

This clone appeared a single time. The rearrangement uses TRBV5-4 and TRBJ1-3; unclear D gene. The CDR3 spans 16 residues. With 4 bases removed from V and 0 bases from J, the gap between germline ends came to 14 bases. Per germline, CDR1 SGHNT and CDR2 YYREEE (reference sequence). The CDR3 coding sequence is TGTGCCAGCAGCAGATCAGGACCGAGCTCTGGAAACACCATATATTTT. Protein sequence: CASSRSGPSSGNTIYF.

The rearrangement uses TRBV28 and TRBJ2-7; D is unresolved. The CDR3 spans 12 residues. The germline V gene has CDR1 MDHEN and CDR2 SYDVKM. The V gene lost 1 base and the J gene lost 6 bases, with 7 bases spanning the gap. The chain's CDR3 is CASSLSVGEQYF. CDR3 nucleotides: TGTGCCAGCAGTTTATCAGTCGGCGAGCAGTACTTC. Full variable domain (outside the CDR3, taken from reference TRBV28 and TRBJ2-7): DVKVTQSSRYLVKRTGEKVFLECVQDMDHENMFWYRQDPGLGLRLIYFSYDVKMKEKGDIPEGYSVSREKKERFSLILESASTNQTSMYLCASSLSVGEQYFGPGTRLTVT.

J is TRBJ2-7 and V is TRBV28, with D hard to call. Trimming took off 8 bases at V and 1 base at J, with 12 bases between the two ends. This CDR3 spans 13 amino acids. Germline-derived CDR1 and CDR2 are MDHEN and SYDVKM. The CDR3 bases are TGTGCCAGCCTAGGAGATCTGTCCTACGAGCAGTACTTC. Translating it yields CASLGDLSYEQYF.